Below are 24 T cell receptor gamma chains sequenced from a single sample in a study of gamma delta lymphoproliferative disorders and STAT genes. TCRdb re-called the multiplex PCR reads with CATT. The sample records 800 to 1,100 gamma-chain clones, around 30% being singletons. Sequencing used genomic DNA taken from PBMCs of patients and controls. Sequenced sample: blood. These receptors were taken from a human donor in good health.

Turning to this clone: Because the CDR3's place on the DNA is in doubt, the DNA is left out and the CDR3 is given as listed by TCRdb. The V gene corresponds to TRGV2; no J gene was called. The CDR3 length equals 20 residues, ends included. Germline values: CDR1 EGSNGY, CDR2 YDSYNSKV. CDR3 amino acids: CATWDGQMIIRNSLAVEQHF.

This clone is judged medium-sized. The chain recombines TRGV10 with TRGJ1 or TRGJ2. Here the J gene came from matching the DNA to germline, since TCRdb omits it. Being an ORF, TRGV10 has a function that is uncertain. This CDR3 has 9 amino acids. V dropped 8 bases and J dropped 9; count of bases not matched to a gene: 2. The CDR3 sequence: CAAWAKKLF. The CDR3 DNA reads as TGTGCTGCGTGGGCTAAGAAACTCTTT.

Comment on this clone: The DNA is omitted, as the CDR3 cannot be located on it reliably, and the CDR3 follows TCRdb's listing. The V gene is given as TRGV4, and no J gene call is available. The CDR3 length is 31 residues, termini included. Germline V gene lookup returns CDR1 EGSTGY and CDR2 YDSYTSSV. This chain's CDR3 is CAILLKMTLESITVPPGMGAGSHTTGWFKIF.

In its sample, this clone is large. V gene TRGV9 combines with J gene TRGJP. Assignment of the J gene here rests on matching the DNA to germline, because TCRdb gives none. Germline assignment: CDR1 GITISATS and CDR2 ISYDGTV (reference sequence). V gave up 4 bases and J gave up 7 bases; unmatched junction bases: 7. This CDR3 has 16 residues. The CDR3 region is CALWENEELGKKIKVF. The DNA for the CDR3 is TGTGCCTTGTGGGAAAACGAGGAGTTGGGCAAAAAAATCAAGGTATTT.

The chain carries TRGV10 and TRGJ1 or TRGJ2. The J gene is absent in TCRdb and was assigned here via DNA matching to germline. TRGV10 is filed as an ORF, its function uncertain. The CDR3 extends over 13 amino acids. After removal of 8 bases from V and 10 bases from J, the junction contained 15 bases not matched to a gene. CDR3 sequence: CAAWDYIKRKKLF. The CDR3 nucleotides are TGTGCTGCGTGGGATTATATAAAAAGGAAGAAACTCTTT.

The V and J genes are TRGV10 and TRGJP1. The J gene, missing from TCRdb, was assigned here through DNA to germline matching. TRGV10 is classed as an ORF, of uncertain function. The CDR3 has 9 amino acids. This CDR3 reads CATGWFKIF. The CDR3 DNA sequence: TGTGCCACTGGTTGGTTCAAGATATTT.

This clone is labeled large (0.1 to 1%). V and J are TRGV2 and TRGJP1. The J gene, not given by TCRdb, was assigned here from a germline match of the nucleotide sequence. The CDR3 runs 11 residues. V was clipped by 3 bases and J by 11 bases; unmatched bases: 3. Germline assignment: CDR1 EGSNGY and CDR2 YDSYNSKV. CDR3 region: CATWDWWFKIF. CDR3 nucleotide sequence: TGTGCCACCTGGGACTGGTGGTTCAAGATATTT.

On this clone: Because the CDR3's place on the DNA is in doubt, the DNA is left out and the CDR3 is given as listed by TCRdb. The J gene went uncalled, whereas the V gene is TRGV9. CDR1 is GITISATS, CDR2 ISYDGTV, per germline (reference sequence). The CDR3 sequence runs 17 residues, both termini included. This chain's CDR3 is CALWAIHRNSLAVEQHF.

This clone is large in the sample. The chain joins TRGV4 to TRGJ1 or TRGJ2. Matching the DNA to germline supplied the J gene, which TCRdb does not give. The CDR3 contains 11 residues. Germline V CDR1 and CDR2: EGSTGY, YDSYTSSV. The V and J ends lost 3 bases and 9 bases, in that order; junction bases with no gene match: 5. DNA of the CDR3: TGTGCCACCTGGGATATAGGTAAGAAACTCTTT. Its protein is CATWDIGKKLF.

Regarding this clone: Because the CDR3's place on the DNA is in doubt, the DNA is left out and the CDR3 is given as listed by TCRdb. The V gene is TRGV5; the J gene was not called. The CDR3 is 20 residues long, counting both termini. Germline values: CDR1 VINAFY, CDR2 YDVSNSKD. The CDR3 sequence is CATWDRLHIIRNSLAVEQHF.

Within the sample, this clone is large. The chain couples TRGV4 to TRGJ1 or TRGJ2. No J gene was available from TCRdb, and it was assigned here by a germline match of the DNA. Germline V gives CDR1 EGSTGY, CDR2 YDSYTSSV. V was pared by 5 bases and J by 10 bases, with 5 bases of the junction left unmatched. The CDR3 runs 10 residues. CDR3 in DNA: TGTGCCACCTGGGGGACCAAGAAACTCTTT. It encodes CATWGTKKLF.

Within the sample, this clone is medium-sized. The CDR3 sequence is CATCPGKKLF. DNA of the CDR3: TGTGCCACCTGCCCGGGTAAGAAACTCTTT. The chain has TRGV8 and TRGJ1 or TRGJ2. The J gene, left out of TCRdb, was set here by checking the DNA against germline. CDR1 and CDR2 (germline): VENAVY, YDSYNSRV. J lost 9 bases, V lost 7 bases, and 6 bases had no gene match. There are 10 residues in the CDR3.

This clone is termed medium-sized. The rearrangement joins TRGV4 to TRGJ1 or TRGJ2. TCRdb leaves out the J gene; it was filled in here by matching the DNA to germline. The CDR3 has 11 residues. CDR1 is EGSTGY and CDR2 is YDSYTSSV in the germline V gene. V was clipped by 0 bases and J by 11 bases; unmatched bases: 4. The CDR3 is CATWDGRQKLF. CDR3 DNA: TGTGCCACCTGGGATGGGCGCCAGAAACTCTTT.

This clone is labeled medium-sized. The genes are TRGV5 and TRGJ1 or TRGJ2. Because TCRdb records no J gene, it was assigned here through a match of the DNA to germline. V gave up 6 bases and J gave up 3 bases; unmatched junction bases: 8. This CDR3 is 13 amino acids long. Germline assignment: CDR1 VINAFY and CDR2 YDVSNSKD. CDR3: CATWTLIYYKKLF. In DNA, the CDR3 is TGTGCCACCTGGACGCTCATTTATTATAAGAAACTCTTT.

In its sample, this clone ranks as medium-sized. A read error may account for a junction end that differs from germline. This chain connects TRGV10 to TRGJ1 or TRGJ2. The J gene, left out of TCRdb, was set here by checking the DNA against germline. TRGV10 counts as an open reading frame of uncertain function. The CDR3 loop spans 12 amino acids. CDR3 sequence reads: CAAWGVYYKKLF. For the CDR3, the DNA is TGTGCTGCGTGGGGGGTTTATTATAAGAAACTCTTT.

This clone has just a few counts. An end of the junction differs from the germline gene, which may be a read error. This chain joins TRGV10 and TRGJ1 or TRGJ2. Because TCRdb records no J gene, it was assigned here through a match of the DNA to germline. TRGV10 carries the ORF label, with uncertain function. The CDR3 extends over 12 amino acids. CDR3 DNA sequence: TGCGCGGGATTTTTACGGGATTATAAGAAACTCTTT. Translation: CAGFLRDYKKLF.

Regarding this clone: No DNA is shown, since the ends of the CDR3 on it are uncertain; the CDR3 is the one TCRdb lists. TRGV4 is the V gene, and the J gene was not called. The CDR3 sequence runs 21 residues, both termini included. Germline CDR1 EGSTGY, CDR2 YDSYTSSV. The chain's CDR3 is CATWEISGLIIRNSLAVEQHF.

In this sample, this clone is large. The chain couples TRGV10 to TRGJP1. The J gene, left out of TCRdb, was set here by checking the DNA against germline. TRGV10 is an ORF, and what it does is uncertain. The CDR3 contains 16 residues. The junction had 16 bases not matched to a gene; V was cut back by 10 bases and J by 4 bases. As DNA, the CDR3 is TGTGCTGCGTATCCTCAAGGGACCTGCACTGGTTGGTTCAAGATATTT. As protein: CAAYPQGTCTGWFKIF.

This clone rates as medium-sized. This rearrangement joins TRGV4 to TRGJ1 or TRGJ2. The J gene comes from matching the DNA to germline here; TCRdb lacks it. Germline CDR1 EGSTGY, CDR2 YDSYTSSV. CDR3 length equals 16 residues. V lost 0 bases, J lost 1 base, and 9 bases stayed unmatched. The CDR3: CATWDGPQGNYYKKLF. CDR3 in DNA: TGTGCCACCTGGGATGGGCCCCAGGGTAATTATTATAAGAAACTCTTT.

This clone counts as medium-sized (0.01 to 0.1%). The V call is TRGV5, the J call TRGJ1 or TRGJ2. The J gene, left out of TCRdb, was set here by checking the DNA against germline. The CDR3 is 11 residues long. V dropped 10 bases and J dropped 7; count of bases not matched to a gene: 10. Germline CDR1 reads VINAFY; CDR2 reads YDVSNSKD. Written as DNA, the CDR3 is TGTGCCACTCCCTGGGGGTATAAGAAACTCTTT. Its translation is CATPWGYKKLF.

Turning to this clone: The protein TCRdb gives is from a much larger clone and does not agree with this DNA's translation at residue 8, likely a read error; the protein shown here comes from the DNA. This chain connects TRGV3 to TRGJ1 or TRGJ2. TCRdb records no J gene; here it was assigned by comparing the DNA to germline. J was trimmed by 9 bases and V by 0 bases; bases with no gene match: 2. CDR3 length equals 11 residues. Germline CDR1 VTNTFY, CDR2 YDVSTARD (reference sequence). The CDR3 protein is CATWDRPKKLF. The CDR3, as DNA: TGTGCCACCTGGGACAGGCCTAAGAAACTCTTT.

This clone is classed as large. The chain uses TRGV10 and TRGJ1 or TRGJ2. TCRdb does not report a J gene; here it was assigned by matching the DNA to germline references. TRGV10 is marked as an open reading frame, function uncertain. The V and J ends lost 8 bases and 0 bases, in that order; junction bases with no gene match: 5. The CDR3 has 13 residues. In DNA form, the CDR3 reads TGTGCTGCGTGGGCCCCGAATTATTATAAGAAACTCTTT. Translated, it gives CAAWAPNYYKKLF.

By frequency in the sample, this clone is medium-sized (0.01 to 0.1%). This chain joins TRGV5 and TRGJ1 or TRGJ2. TCRdb lists no J gene, so it was determined here by aligning the DNA to germline. This CDR3 spans 15 amino acids. Germline assignment: CDR1 VINAFY and CDR2 YDVSNSKD. The junction had 7 bases not matched to a gene; V was cut back by 0 bases and J by 2 bases. CDR3 sequence: CATWDRGGDYYKKLF. In DNA form, the CDR3 reads TGTGCCACCTGGGACAGGGGGGGGGATTATTATAAGAAACTCTTT.

J is TRGJ1 or TRGJ2 and V is TRGV10. The J gene was not available in TCRdb and was assigned here by matching the DNA to germline segments. TRGV10 counts as an open reading frame of uncertain function. The CDR3 contains 15 residues. The ends lost 8 bases at V and 4 bases at J; junction bases unmatched: 15. CDR3 residues: CAAWDPGVQYYKKLF. The CDR3 DNA reads TGTGCTGCGTGGGATCCTGGCGTCCAATATTATAAGAAACTCTTT.